The 24 T cell receptor beta chains reported below all come from one sample, sequenced in a study of CD8 T cells in ankylosing spondylitis. TCRdb passed the 5' RACE reads through MiXCR, listing each CDR3 protein once. The repertoire holds some 26,000 distinct CDR3 sequences, with around 16% as singletons. The specimen was blood. Receptors were obtained from a male donor with ankylosing spondylitis or in good health (not recorded which).

V is TRBV12-3 or TRBV12-4 and J is TRBJ2-2, with TRBD2 as a possible D gene (5 bases). The CDR3 covers 13 residues. The V gene lost 6 bases and the J gene lost 5 bases, with 10 bases spanning the gap. DNA of the CDR3: TGTGCCAGCAGCTATCGGAGGACCGGGGAGCTGTTTTTT. Translation gives CASSYRRTGELFF.

This clonotype appeared once. The chain employs TRBV7-9 and TRBJ2-5; TRBD2 matches at 9 bases. This CDR3 is built from 17 residues. After removal of 3 bases from V and 5 bases from J, the junction contained 13 bases not matched to a gene. The germline V gene has CDR1 SEHNR and CDR2 FQNEAQ (reference sequence). This CDR3 reads CASSFYSGSFSSETQYF. CDR3 nucleotide sequence: TGTGCCAGCAGCTTTTATAGCGGGAGTTTTTCCAGCGAGACCCAGTACTTC.

The table lists this clonotype with many counts. The chain uses TRBV12-3 or TRBV12-4 and TRBJ2-3; no reliable D call. V dropped 9 bases and J dropped 2 bases, with 6 bases sitting between them. This CDR3 contains 11 residues. CDR3 coding DNA: TGTGCCAGTCTACTCACAGATACGCAGTATTTT. This translates into CASLLTDTQYF.

This clonotype ranks as medium-sized. The rearrangement uses TRBV12-3 or TRBV12-4 and TRBJ2-7; D not certain. The CDR3 consists of 14 residues. V was clipped by 6 bases and J by 3 bases, with 15 bases between them. The CDR3 sequence is CASRSRGAVYEQYF. DNA for the CDR3: TGTGCCAGCAGGTCCAGAGGCGCCGTCTACGAGCAGTACTTC.

This clonotype has at least ten counts. This chain connects TRBV2 to TRBJ2-7; D not resolved. Trimming removed 3 bases from V and 3 bases from J, with 3 bases in between. Germline V gene data show CDR1 as SNHLY and CDR2 as FYNNEI. The CDR3 has 11 amino acids. The CDR3 sequence is CASSDDYEQYF. CDR3 sequence (DNA): TGTGCCAGCAGTGACGACTACGAGCAGTACTTC.

This clonotype was seen more than once but under ten times. This chain uses TRBV5-5 with TRBJ2-1; 9 nucleotides match TRBD2. The CDR3 contains 16 residues. Trimming removed 3 bases from V and 1 base from J; junction bases left unmatched: 5. Germline CDR1 is SGHKS and CDR2 is YYEKEE (reference sequence). The CDR3: CASSWGLAESYNEQFF. DNA for the CDR3: TGTGCCAGCAGCTGGGGACTAGCAGAATCCTACAATGAGCAGTTCTTC.

This clonotype appeared a few times. The chain employs TRBV3-1 and TRBJ2-7; perhaps TRBD1 as D (6 bases). There are 12 residues in the CDR3. Germline V lookup: CDR1 LGHDT, CDR2 YNNKEL (reference sequence). The germline V and J ends were trimmed by 4 bases and 6 bases, with 10 bases remaining between them. CDR3 region: CASSRIRGEQYF. The DNA of the CDR3 is TGTGCCAGCAGCCGTATCAGGGGCGAGCAGTACTTC.

A few counts support this clonotype. The V gene is TRBV2, the J gene TRBJ2-2; D may be TRBD2 (7 bases). The CDR3 runs 14 residues. The V end was cut by 8 bases, the J end by 7 bases, with 17 bases between. Germline CDR1 SNHLY, CDR2 FYNNEI. CDR3 residues: CASEGGPVGGELFF. CDR3 coding DNA: TGTGCCAGCGAGGGGGGGCCCGTAGGCGGGGAGCTGTTTTTT.

The chain links TRBV29-1 to TRBJ2-5; a weak D match, TRBD2 (5 bases). The V gene's germline CDR1 is SQVTM and CDR2 ANQGSEA. V lost 0 bases and J lost 2, with 13 bases in between. The CDR3 is made up of 15 amino acids. This CDR3 reads CSVEDVGRLQETQYF. In DNA form, the CDR3 reads TGCAGCGTTGAAGATGTGGGGAGACTGCAAGAGACCCAGTACTTC.

V is TRBV5-1 and J is TRBJ2-5; D tentatively reads TRBD1 or TRBD2 (5 bases each). The V gene's germline CDR1 is SGHRS and CDR2 YFSETQ. V gave up 3 bases and J gave up 1 base, with 10 bases separating them. This CDR3 region has 14 residues. CDR3 protein: CASSYGTVQETQYF. CDR3 nucleotide sequence: TGCGCCAGCAGCTATGGGACGGTCCAAGAGACCCAGTACTTC.

This clonotype was recorded many times. The rearrangement joins TRBV20-1 to TRBJ2-1, with 11 bases matching TRBD2. This CDR3 is 16 amino acids long. J was trimmed by 6 bases and V by 4 bases; bases with no gene match: 11. CDR1 is DFQATT, CDR2 SNEGSKA, per germline (reference sequence). CDR3 residues: CSAKALSGGARNEQFF. The CDR3 bases are TGCAGTGCTAAGGCCCTTAGCGGGGGGGCTCGCAATGAGCAGTTCTTC.

This clonotype was found many times. The chain uses TRBV28 and TRBJ1-4; maybe TRBD1 (5 bases). The CDR3 spans 15 residues. Germline V gene data show CDR1 as MDHEN and CDR2 as SYDVKM. Trimming cost V 5 bases and J 3 bases, with 13 bases left between them. This CDR3 is CASSRDGRPNEKLFF. The CDR3 DNA reads as TGTGCCAGCAGTCGGGACGGCCGACCTAATGAAAAACTGTTTTTT.

The chain couples TRBV12-3 or TRBV12-4 to TRBJ2-2, with TRBD1 as a possible D gene (5 bases). The CDR3 has 14 amino acids. Trimming took 9 bases from V and 2 from J, leaving 13 bases between them. Written as DNA, the CDR3 is TGTGCCAGTTGGTTCCAGGGCAACACCGGGGAGCTGTTTTTT. Its protein is CASWFQGNTGELFF.

This clonotype was seen repeatedly, ten times or more. The chain recombines TRBV4-3 with TRBJ1-2, with D uncertain. CDR1 LGHNA and CDR2 YSLEER come from the germline V gene. The germline V and J ends were trimmed by 0 bases and 7 bases, with 9 bases remaining between them. The CDR3 extends over 13 amino acids. CDR3 amino acids: CASSQDPSSGYTF. The CDR3 DNA reads TGCGCCAGCAGCCAAGATCCCAGTAGTGGCTACACCTTC.

The chain combines TRBV2 with TRBJ2-5; TRBD2 agrees at 11 bases. CDR1 and CDR2 from the germline V gene are SNHLY and FYNNEI. CDR3 length: 14 residues. After removal of 9 bases from V and 1 base from J, the junction contained 4 bases not matched to a gene. The CDR3: CARQTSGIQETQYF. In DNA, the CDR3 is TGTGCCAGACAGACTAGCGGGATCCAAGAGACCCAGTACTTC.

This clonotype was recorded at least ten times. The chain carries TRBV20-1 and TRBJ2-7; TRBD1 matches 9 bases. Germline V lookup: CDR1 DFQATT, CDR2 SNEGSKA (reference sequence). This CDR3 has 14 amino acids. V lost 3 bases, J lost 5 bases, and 8 bases stayed unmatched. The CDR3 sequence is CSARMGQGSHEQYF. The CDR3 bases are TGCAGTGCTAGGATGGGACAGGGTTCCCACGAGCAGTACTTC.

This clonotype was observed at least ten times. This chain joins TRBV4-2 and TRBJ2-1, with 10 bases aligning to TRBD1. Per the germline V gene, CDR1 is LGHNA and CDR2 is YNFKEQ. The CDR3 covers 15 residues. J lost 2 bases, V lost 6 bases, and 4 bases had no gene match. This CDR3 is CASRETGGPYNEQFF. DNA for the CDR3: TGTGCCAGCAGAGAGACAGGGGGCCCCTACAATGAGCAGTTCTTC.

This clonotype was seen at least ten times. The CDR3 sequence: CSASGTTDTQYF. The CDR3 DNA sequence: TGCAGTGCTAGCGGGACCACAGATACGCAGTATTTT. The chain uses TRBV20-1 and TRBJ2-3, with D possibly being TRBD1 or TRBD2 (5 bases each). The germline V gene has CDR1 DFQATT and CDR2 SNEGSKA (reference sequence). V was shortened by 3 bases and J by 2 bases, with 6 bases between the two germline ends. The CDR3 has 12 residues.

This chain joins TRBV4-3 and TRBJ1-1; possible D gene TRBD1, 6 bases. From germline, CDR1 is LGHNA and CDR2 YSLEER. The CDR3 has 14 residues. V was pared by 2 bases and J by 5 bases, with 12 bases between. The CDR3 protein is CASSQITQGTEAFF. Here the CDR3 DNA reads TGCGCCAGCAGCCAAATTACACAGGGAACTGAAGCTTTCTTT.

This CDR3 reads CASSSGHLQETQYF. CDR3 coding DNA: TGTGCCAGCAGCTCCGGACATCTCCAAGAGACCCAGTACTTC. V is TRBV7-6 and J is TRBJ2-5; a possible D gene is TRBD1 (5 bases). Trimming stripped 4 bases from V and 1 base from J, with 10 bases between. The germline gives CDR1 SGHVS, CDR2 FNYEAQ. This CDR3 is built from 14 residues.

In DNA, the CDR3 is TGTGCCACCAGCAGACGAGGGGAAAAACTGTTTTTT. Translating gives CATSRRGEKLFF. V usage is TRBV15 and J usage is TRBJ1-4; no reliable D call. This CDR3 comprises 12 residues. With 2 bases removed from V and 8 bases from J, the gap between germline ends came to 6 bases. The germline V gene encodes CDR1 LNHNV and CDR2 YYDKDF (reference sequence).

This clonotype came up a few times. This chain joins TRBV20-1 and TRBJ1-4; 8 nucleotides agree with TRBD1. Germline-derived CDR1 and CDR2 are DFQATT and SNEGSKA (reference sequence). CDR3 length equals 16 residues. J was trimmed by 7 bases and V by 2 bases; bases with no gene match: 12. DNA of the CDR3: TGCAGTGCTAGAAAAAATTCAGGGGGCGCGTTTGAAAAACTGTTTTTT. Its translation: CSARKNSGGAFEKLFF.

This chain joins TRBV7-3 and TRBJ2-1; D unclear. CDR3 length: 14 amino acids. CDR1 and CDR2 (germline): SGHTA, FQGTGA. Trimming pared 5 bases from V and 7 bases from J, leaving 15 bases between. The CDR3: CASSVDSLRNEQFF. The CDR3 DNA reads as TGTGCCAGCAGCGTTGATTCCCTACGGAATGAGCAGTTCTTC.

In this sample, this clonotype turned up a few times. The chain recombines TRBV20-1 with TRBJ2-1; a weak D match, TRBD2 (5 bases). This CDR3 has 13 amino acids. Germline V gives CDR1 DFQATT, CDR2 SNEGSKA (reference sequence). Trimming removed 5 bases at V and 4 bases at J, with 12 bases between. In nucleotides, the CDR3 is TGCAGTGCTCAGACTAAAAAGTACAATGAGCAGTTCTTC. It is translated as CSAQTKKYNEQFF.